A selection of T cell receptor beta chains follows, all from one sample in a study of cytomegalovirus exposure and HLA in healthy donors. The repertoire was sequenced with immunoSEQ multiplex PCR; TCRdb's copy has only in-frame clones and lacks some. The sample carries 90,000 to 100,000 clones, approximately 9% recorded once. The sequencing sample was made of PBMCs. These receptors were obtained from a man in his fifties in good health and CMV-seropositive. CDR3s include the opening cysteine and the closing phenylalanine or tryptophan. The D gene is left open where the match is weak. Clone size appears in some rows only: once, few, many, or a class for an expanded clone.

abundance	v_gene	d_gene	j_gene	CDR3nt	CDR3aa
NA	TRBV7-9	NA	TRBJ1-6	TGTGCCAGCAGCTTAGCTTTCCCCGGGAATTCACCCCTCCACTTT	CASSLAFPGNSPLHF
NA	TRBV5-8	NA	TRBJ2-7	TGTGCCAGCAGCCCGCGGGACAGAGCCTACGAGCAGTACTTC	CASSPRDRAYEQYF
NA	TRBV25-1	NA	TRBJ1-4	TGTGCCAGCGGCGGGCACAGTGAAAAACTGTTTTTT	CASGGHSEKLFF
NA	TRBV7-8	TRBD2	TRBJ2-5	TGTGCCAGCAGCCCCCTAGCGGGAGGGAGAGCCCAGTACTTC	CASSPLAGGRAQYF
NA	TRBV28	TRBD1	TRBJ1-1	TGTGCCAGCCCCCTCCAGGGGGCCGAGAACACTGAAGCTTTCTTT	CASPLQGAENTEAFF
few	TRBV5-1	TRBD2	TRBJ2-7	TGCGCCAGCAGCTTTTTCGCTAGCGGGAGATTCGCCTACGAGCAGTACTTC	CASSFFASGRFAYEQYF
few	TRBV4-1	TRBD2	TRBJ2-3	TGCGCCAGCAGCCAATTGAGGAGCGGGAGGGCCCCAGATACGCAGTATTTT	CASSQLRSGRAPDTQYF
few	TRBV30	NA	TRBJ2-7	TGTGCCTGGAGCGCTAAGGTGACAGGGAGGCGCGAGCAGTACTTC	CAWSAKVTGRREQYF
NA	TRBV6-4	TRBD2	TRBJ2-3	TGTGCCAGCAGCTTTACGGGAGGTTCGGCAGATACGCAGTATTTT	CASSFTGGSADTQYF
few	TRBV28	TRBD1	TRBJ1-1	TGTGCCAGCAGATACTACAGGGGGCCCACTGAAGCTTTCTTT	CASRYYRGPTEAFF
few	TRBV30	TRBD1	TRBJ2-7	TGTGCCTGGAGTTCTTTCGTCGGACAGGGGGGCTACGAGCAGTACTTC	CAWSSFVGQGGYEQYF
few	TRBV10-3	TRBD1	TRBJ1-5	TGTGCCATCAGGGACAGGGATCAGCCCCAGCATTTT	CAIRDRDQPQHF
NA	TRBV7-9	TRBD2	TRBJ2-2	TGTGCCAGCAGCCCCATGGGCGGGAGCTTCACCGGGGAGCTGTTTTTT	CASSPMGGSFTGELFF
few	TRBV5-6	TRBD2	TRBJ2-5	TGTGCCAGCAGCTTGGGGAGGGGACTAGCCCAAGAGACCCAGTACTTC	CASSLGRGLAQETQYF
many	TRBV7-2	NA	TRBJ2-1	TGTGCCAGCAGCTTAGTAAGGAGCTCCTACAATGAGCAGTTCTTC	CASSLVRSSYNEQFF
NA	TRBV5-1	TRBD1	TRBJ1-2	TGCGCCAGCAGCGGGGGGGGACAGGTCTATGGCTACACCTTC	CASSGGGQVYGYTF
few	TRBV6-1	NA	TRBJ2-4	TGTGCCAGCAGTGAAGTCTCACTAGCTAAAAACATTCAGTACTTC	CASSEVSLAKNIQYF
NA	TRBV9	TRBD2	TRBJ2-1	TGTGCCAGCAGCGTAGCTAGTTGGAGGGCCGGGAGGAATGAGCAGTTCTTC	CASSVASWRAGRNEQFF
few	TRBV7-9	NA	TRBJ2-7	TGTGCCGGCGGACAGTTGTACGAGCAGTACTTC	CAGGQLYEQYF
NA	TRBV28	NA	TRBJ1-2	TGTGCCAGCAGCTCTCCGCGTAGGCGGTCCTATGGCTACACCTTC	CASSSPRRRSYGYTF
few	TRBV25-1	TRBD1	TRBJ2-5	TGTGCCAGCAGTGTAGGCCGGCAGGGGGAAGGTGAGACCCAGTACTTC	CASSVGRQGEGETQYF
few	TRBV6-5	TRBD2	TRBJ2-5	TGTGCCAGCAGTGAGCGGGACCGAAAAGAGACCCAGTACTTC	CASSERDRKETQYF
few	TRBV27	TRBD2	TRBJ2-7	TGTGCCAGCAGTACCGGGACTAGCGGATACGAGCAGTACTTC	CASSTGTSGYEQYF
NA	TRBV5-6	NA	TRBJ2-3	TGTGCCAGCAGCTTGGGGCAGGGGCAAATCTCTCCCGATGCGCAGTATTTT	CASSLGQGQISPDAQYF
NA	TRBV7-9	NA	TRBJ2-5	TGTGCCAGCAGCCAAACTGGTCCTGGAGAGACCCAGTACTTC	CASSQTGPGETQYF